These 13 T cell receptor beta chains were all obtained from the same sample, sequenced in a study of beta chain features in type 1 diabetes. The whole isolated RNA underwent reverse transcription, so sequencing captured expressed TCRB transcripts. Measured with immunoSEQ multiplex PCR; TCRdb has only the in-frame clones, and not every one. The profile shows around 400,000 clones, around 12% of them singletons. The specimen sequenced was naive CD4+ T cells from blood. Receptors were obtained from a man between 18 and 35 years old in good health.

This clone was seen a handful of times. This chain links TRBV7-3 with TRBJ2-7, with D uncertain. Trimming cost V 2 bases and J 6 bases, with 8 bases left between them. The CDR3 length is 12 residues. CDR1 SGHTA and CDR2 FQGTGA come from the germline V gene. The CDR3 protein is CASSLPPGEQYF. The CDR3, as DNA: TGTGCCAGCAGCTTACCCCCCGGCGAGCAGTACTTC.

This chain uses TRBV7-7 with TRBJ1-1; 8 bases align to TRBD1. This CDR3 comprises 15 residues. With 5 bases clipped from V and 6 bases from J, the junction kept 11 bases outside the gene matches. The germline V gene encodes CDR1 SSHAT and CDR2 FNYEAQ (reference sequence). CDR3 amino acids: CASSPQGAKIAEAFF. The CDR3 DNA reads TGTGCCAGCAGCCCGCAGGGGGCTAAAATCGCTGAAGCTTTCTTT. The full variable domain, its missing parts supplied by reference TRBV7-7 and TRBJ1-1, is GAGVSQSPRYKVTKRGQDVTLRCDPISSHATLYWYQQALGQGPEFLTYFNYEAQPDKSGLPSDRFSAERPEGSISTLTIQRTEQRDSAMYRCASSPQGAKIAEAFFGQGTRLTVV.

The rearrangement links TRBV28 to TRBJ1-1, with 9 bases fitting TRBD1. The CDR3 totals 13 residues. CDR1 and CDR2 (germline): MDHEN, SYDVKM. V shed 2 bases and J 9 bases; nucleotides not matched to a gene: 4. The CDR3 loop reads CASSLIGTGQAFF. The DNA of the CDR3 is TGTGCCAGCAGTTTAATAGGGACAGGGCAAGCTTTCTTT.

This clone occurred a few times. CDR3 in DNA: TGTGCCAGCAGCCGCGGCGGACAGGGCTATGGCTACACCTTC. It codes for CASSRGGQGYGYTF. The chain has TRBV11-2 and TRBJ1-2, with 8 bases that match TRBD1. Germline-derived CDR1 and CDR2 are SGHAT and FQNNGV. The CDR3 sequence is 14 residues long. V shed 5 bases and J 4 bases; nucleotides not matched to a gene: 6.

The table lists this clone with a few counts. The chain employs TRBV19 and TRBJ2-1, with TRBD1 matching 9 bases. CDR1 and CDR2 (germline): LNHDA, SQIVND (reference sequence). The CDR3 totals 14 residues. V shed 4 bases, J shed 7 bases, and the junction held 5 bases outside the gene matches. CDR3 DNA: TGTGCCAGTAGTACGGGACAGGGTTATAATGAGCAGTTCTTC. This sequence encodes CASSTGQGYNEQFF.

The rearrangement links TRBV12-5 to TRBJ1-1; D is unresolved. Trimming pared 7 bases from V and 3 bases from J, leaving 12 bases between. Germline loops: CDR1 LGHNT, CDR2 FRNRAP. The CDR3 has 13 amino acids. CDR3 sequence reads: CASATDIDTEAFF. The CDR3 DNA reads as TGTGCTAGTGCCACAGACATAGACACTGAAGCTTTCTTT. The whole variable domain, filled in from reference TRBV12-5 and TRBJ1-1, reads DARVTQTPRHKVTEMGQEVTMRCQPILGHNTVFWYRQTMMQGLELLAYFRNRAPLDDSGMPKDRFSAEMPDATLATLKIQPSEPRDSAVYFCASATDIDTEAFFGQGTRLTVV.

In its sample, this clone was seen many times. The rearrangement links TRBV4-2 to TRBJ2-1, with 8 bases lining up with TRBD2. CDR3 length equals 15 residues. V shed 0 bases and J 4 bases; nucleotides not matched to a gene: 2. Looked up from germline, CDR1 is LGHNA and CDR2 is YNFKEQ. The chain's CDR3 is CASSQERGRYNEQFF. The DNA for the CDR3 is TGTGCCAGCAGCCAAGAACGCGGGAGGTACAATGAGCAGTTCTTC.

The rearrangement joins TRBV5-1 to TRBJ2-7; D possibly corresponds to TRBD1 (6 bases). V lost 2 bases to trimming and J lost 5 bases, with 20 bases between them. Germline V gene sequence: CDR1 SGHRS, CDR2 YFSETQ. The CDR3 runs 16 residues. The CDR3 sequence is CASSLRGWASDNEQYF. The CDR3 DNA is TGCGCCAGCAGCTTAAGGGGGTGGGCGAGCGATAACGAGCAGTACTTC.

The gene calls are TRBV27 and TRBJ2-7; 9 bases fit TRBD1. Germline-derived CDR1 and CDR2 are MNHEY and SMNVEV (reference sequence). There are 13 residues in the CDR3. J gave up 6 bases and V 3 bases, and 3 bases lay outside the gene matches. CDR3 loop: CASSFDRGSEQYF. The CDR3 coding sequence is TGTGCCAGCAGTTTTGACAGGGGGTCCGAGCAGTACTTC.

This clone was seen a few times. The rearrangement links TRBV7-9 to TRBJ2-5; D gene unclear. V dropped 4 bases and J dropped 9 bases, with 12 bases sitting between them. CDR3 length equals 12 residues. Germline V gives CDR1 SEHNR, CDR2 FQNEAQ (reference sequence). CDR3 nucleotide sequence: TGTGCCAGCAGCTCCGTCACACCGCCCCAGTACTTC. This codes for CASSSVTPPQYF.

The gene calls are TRBV7-3 and TRBJ2-3, with 10 bases lining up with TRBD2. With V trimmed by 2 bases and J by 6 bases, 5 bases remained unmatched. Looked up from germline, CDR1 is SGHTA and CDR2 is FQGTGA. The CDR3 loop spans 15 amino acids. CDR3: CASSLFLAGVDTQYF. The CDR3 DNA reads TGTGCCAGCAGCTTATTTCTAGCGGGAGTGGATACGCAGTATTTT.

The sample holds a few counts of this clone. The V gene is TRBV7-2, the J gene TRBJ1-1; D remains ambiguous. V was clipped by 1 base and J by 5 bases, with 8 bases between them. The CDR3 length is 13 residues. The V gene's germline CDR1 is SGHTA and CDR2 FQGNSA. Here the CDR3 reads CASSLVAWTEAFF. For the CDR3, the DNA is TGTGCCAGCAGCTTAGTGGCCTGGACTGAAGCTTTCTTT.

This clone was counted only a few times. The chain joins TRBV28 to TRBJ1-1; D unresolved. From germline, CDR1 is MDHEN and CDR2 SYDVKM. The ends were cut back, 5 bases at V and 0 bases at J, with 13 bases in the middle. This CDR3 has 15 residues. CDR3: CASSTPGGLNTEAFF. For the CDR3, the DNA is TGTGCCAGCAGTACCCCGGGAGGCCTGAACACTGAAGCTTTCTTT.